This TCR beta chain was profiled in a study of post-analysis software for immune sequencing data. Whole-study findings and limits: Co-batched samples clustered tightly together by F measure. Comparison with controls showed significantly lower normalized Chao1 diversity in multiple sclerosis patients.

Incorporated into the TCR beta cDNA libraries were unique molecular identifiers, which served to reduce PCR and sequencing biases. There were roughly 0.95 to 11 million T cells, and some 500,000 cDNA molecules came from them. One entry per CDR3 protein, called by TCRdb with MiXCR from the PCR reads. The sample carries 380,000 or so distinct CDR3 sequences, approximately 38% recorded once. In its sample, this clonotype was seen a few times. The antigen is not known. This receptor was taken from a girl aged 5-17 years with multiple sclerosis. The sample comprised blood.

The CDR3 protein is CSADRDGYTF. CDR3 bases: TGCAGTGCCGACAGGGATGGCTACACCTTC. The genes are TRBV20-1 and TRBJ1-2, with 7 positions matching TRBD1. CDR1 and CDR2 from the germline V gene are DFQATT and SNEGSKA (reference sequence). There are 10 residues in the CDR3. Trimming cost V 6 bases and J 6 bases; bases outside gene matches: 1.